The sequence of this T cell receptor beta chain was determined in a study of blood T cell repertoires in COVID-19. On the study more broadly: The United States, Italy and Spain provided the acute and convalescent COVID-19 samples.

This CDR3 is 15 amino acids long. The germline V gene has CDR1 WNHNN and CDR2 SYGVQD (reference sequence). Trimming pared 1 base from V and 3 bases from J, leaving 12 bases between. Clones were read by immunoSEQ multiplex PCR, and TCRdb kept only the in-frame ones, dropping some. Of tens of thousands of clones in the sample, 80% to 90% were seen once. The rearrangement joins TRBV10-1 to TRBJ2-5; D might be TRBD1 (7 bases). What was sequenced was peripheral blood. The TCR originated in a man older than 75 with active or convalescent COVID-19. Here the CDR3 reads CASSEYRGLEETQYF. CDR3 nucleotide sequence: TGCGCCAGCAGTGAGTACAGGGGACTCGAAGAGACCCAGTACTTC.